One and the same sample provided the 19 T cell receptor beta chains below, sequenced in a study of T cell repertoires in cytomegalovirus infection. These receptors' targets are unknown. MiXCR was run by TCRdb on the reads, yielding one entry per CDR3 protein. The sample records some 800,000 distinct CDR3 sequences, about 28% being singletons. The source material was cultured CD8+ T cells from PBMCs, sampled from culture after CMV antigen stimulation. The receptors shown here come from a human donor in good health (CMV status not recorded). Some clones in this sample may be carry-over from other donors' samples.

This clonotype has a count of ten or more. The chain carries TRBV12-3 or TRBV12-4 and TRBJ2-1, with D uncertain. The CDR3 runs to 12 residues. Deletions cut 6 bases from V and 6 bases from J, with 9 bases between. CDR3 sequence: CASSSPGNEQFF. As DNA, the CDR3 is TGTGCCAGCAGCTCCCCAGGCAATGAGCAGTTCTTC.

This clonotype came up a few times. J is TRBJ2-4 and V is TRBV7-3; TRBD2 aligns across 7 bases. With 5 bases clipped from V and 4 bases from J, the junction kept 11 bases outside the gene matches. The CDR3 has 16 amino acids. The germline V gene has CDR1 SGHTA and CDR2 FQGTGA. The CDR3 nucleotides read TGTGCCAGCAGCCCCTCCGGGAGGAAAGCTAAAAACATTCAGTACTTC. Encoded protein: CASSPSGRKAKNIQYF.

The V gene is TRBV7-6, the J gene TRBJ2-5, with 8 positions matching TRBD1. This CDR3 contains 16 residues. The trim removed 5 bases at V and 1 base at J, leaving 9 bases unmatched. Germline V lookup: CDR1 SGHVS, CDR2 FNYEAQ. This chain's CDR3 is CASSDLTGTGQETQYF. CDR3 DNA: TGTGCCAGCAGCGATTTAACCGGGACAGGCCAAGAGACCCAGTACTTC. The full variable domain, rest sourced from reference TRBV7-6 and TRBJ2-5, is GAGVSQSPRYKVTKRGQDVALRCDPISGHVSLYWYRQALGQGPEFLTYFNYEAQQDKSGLPNDRFSAERPEGSISTLTIQRTEQRDSAMYRCASSDLTGTGQETQYFGPGTRLLVL.

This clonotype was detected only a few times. In DNA form, the CDR3 reads TGTGCCAGCAGCTTAGTAACTTCGGCCTTTGGCTACACCTTC. Protein product: CASSLVTSAFGYTF. This chain joins TRBV7-9 and TRBJ1-2; D uncertain. Trimming took 1 base from V and 7 from J, leaving 13 bases between them. The CDR3 runs 14 residues. Germline V gene lookup returns CDR1 SEHNR and CDR2 FQNEAQ (reference sequence).

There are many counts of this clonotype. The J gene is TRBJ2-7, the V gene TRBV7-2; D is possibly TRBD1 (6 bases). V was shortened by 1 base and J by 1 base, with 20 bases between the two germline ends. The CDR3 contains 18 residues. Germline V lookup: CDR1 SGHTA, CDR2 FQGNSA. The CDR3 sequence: CASSLGGFWTAQSYEQYV. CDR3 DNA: TGTGCCAGCAGCTTAGGGGGTTTTTGGACAGCCCAATCCTACGAGCAGTACGTC.

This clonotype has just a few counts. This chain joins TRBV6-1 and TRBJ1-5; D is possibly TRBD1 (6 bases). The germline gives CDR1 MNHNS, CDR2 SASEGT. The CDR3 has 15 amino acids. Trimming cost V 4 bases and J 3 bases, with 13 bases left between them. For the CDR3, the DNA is TGTGCCAGCAGTGCCCGGGACATCCACAATCAGCCCCAGCATTTT. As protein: CASSARDIHNQPQHF.

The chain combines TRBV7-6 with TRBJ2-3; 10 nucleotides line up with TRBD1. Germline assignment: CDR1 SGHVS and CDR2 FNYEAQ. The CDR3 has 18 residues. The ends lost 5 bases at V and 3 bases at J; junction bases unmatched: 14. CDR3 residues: CASSQPGRQGAWTDTQYF. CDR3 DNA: TGTGCCAGCAGCCAGCCAGGACGACAGGGGGCGTGGACAGATACGCAGTATTTT.

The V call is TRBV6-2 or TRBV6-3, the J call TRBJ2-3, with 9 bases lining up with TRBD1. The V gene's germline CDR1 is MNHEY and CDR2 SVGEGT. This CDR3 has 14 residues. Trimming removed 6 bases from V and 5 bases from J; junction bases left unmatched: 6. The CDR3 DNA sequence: TGTGCCAGCAGCTACAGGGGGCGTCAAGATACGCAGTATTTT. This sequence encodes CASSYRGRQDTQYF.

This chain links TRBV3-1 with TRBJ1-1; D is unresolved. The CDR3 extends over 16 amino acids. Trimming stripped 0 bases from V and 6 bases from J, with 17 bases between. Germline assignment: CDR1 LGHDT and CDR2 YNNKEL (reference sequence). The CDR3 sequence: CASSQDRKGGRAEAFF. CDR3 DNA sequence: TGTGCCAGCAGCCAAGATCGAAAGGGAGGGCGGGCTGAAGCTTTCTTT.

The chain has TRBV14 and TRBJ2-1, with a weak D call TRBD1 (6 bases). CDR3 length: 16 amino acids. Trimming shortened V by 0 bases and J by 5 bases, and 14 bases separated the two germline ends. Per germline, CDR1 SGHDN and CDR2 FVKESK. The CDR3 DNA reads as TGTGCCAGCAGCCAAGATAAGGGGGTCCCCCACAATGAGCAGTTCTTC. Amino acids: CASSQDKGVPHNEQFF.

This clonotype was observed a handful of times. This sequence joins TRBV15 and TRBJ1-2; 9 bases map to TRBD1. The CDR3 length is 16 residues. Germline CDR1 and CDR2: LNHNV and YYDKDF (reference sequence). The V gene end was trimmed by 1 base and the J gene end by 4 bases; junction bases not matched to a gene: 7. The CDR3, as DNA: TGTGCCACCAGCAGAGCGGGACAGGGAAGAACCTATGGCTACACCTTC. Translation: CATSRAGQGRTYGYTF.

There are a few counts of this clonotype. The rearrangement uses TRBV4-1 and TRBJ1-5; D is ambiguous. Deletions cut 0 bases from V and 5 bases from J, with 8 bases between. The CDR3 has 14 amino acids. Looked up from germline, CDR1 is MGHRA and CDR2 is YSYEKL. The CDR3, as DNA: TGCGCCAGCAGCCAAGATCATCCTTATCAGCCCCAGCATTTT. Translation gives CASSQDHPYQPQHF.

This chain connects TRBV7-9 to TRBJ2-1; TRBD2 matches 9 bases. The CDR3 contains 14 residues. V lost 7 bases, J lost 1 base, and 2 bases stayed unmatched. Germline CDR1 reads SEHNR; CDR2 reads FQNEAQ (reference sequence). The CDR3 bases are TGTGCCAGCATTCTAGCGGGGTCCTACAATGAGCAGTTCTTC. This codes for CASILAGSYNEQFF.

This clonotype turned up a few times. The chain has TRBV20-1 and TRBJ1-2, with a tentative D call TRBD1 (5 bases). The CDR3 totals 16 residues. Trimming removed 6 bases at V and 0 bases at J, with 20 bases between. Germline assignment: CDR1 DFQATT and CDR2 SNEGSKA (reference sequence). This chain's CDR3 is CSAQGPLTATNYGYTF. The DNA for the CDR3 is TGCAGTGCGCAGGGACCCTTGACAGCCACTAACTATGGCTACACCTTC.

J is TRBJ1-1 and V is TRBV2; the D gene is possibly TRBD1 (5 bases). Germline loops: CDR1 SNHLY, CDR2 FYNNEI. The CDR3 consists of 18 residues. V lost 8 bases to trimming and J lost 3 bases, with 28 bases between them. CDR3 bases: TGTGCCAGCCTCCTTAGTACGACAGAGGCGTATGGGTACACTGAAGCTTTCTTT. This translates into CASLLSTTEAYGYTEAFF. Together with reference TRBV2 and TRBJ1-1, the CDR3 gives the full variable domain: EPEVTQTPSHQVTQMGQEVILRCVPISNHLYFYWYRQILGQKVEFLVSFYNNEISEKSEIFDDQFSVERPDGSNFTLKIRSTKLEDSAMYFCASLLSTTEAYGYTEAFFGQGTRLTVV.

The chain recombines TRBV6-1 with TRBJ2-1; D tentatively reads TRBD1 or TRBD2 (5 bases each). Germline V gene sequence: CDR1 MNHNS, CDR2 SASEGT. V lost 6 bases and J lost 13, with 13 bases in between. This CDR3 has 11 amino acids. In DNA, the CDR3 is TGTGCCAGCAGCCCTCCGGGACGACAGTTCTTC. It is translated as CASSPPGRQFF.

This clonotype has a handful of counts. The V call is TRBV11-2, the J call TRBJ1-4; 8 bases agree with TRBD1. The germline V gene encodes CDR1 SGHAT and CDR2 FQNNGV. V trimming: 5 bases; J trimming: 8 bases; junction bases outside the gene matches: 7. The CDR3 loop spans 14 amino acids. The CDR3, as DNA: TGTGCCAGCAGCCGGACAGGGTTGGGGGAAAAACTGTTTTTT. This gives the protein CASSRTGLGEKLFF.

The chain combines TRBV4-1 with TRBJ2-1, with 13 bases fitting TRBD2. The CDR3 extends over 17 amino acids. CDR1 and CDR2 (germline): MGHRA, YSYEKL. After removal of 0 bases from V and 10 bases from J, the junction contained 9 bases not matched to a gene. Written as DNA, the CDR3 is TGCGCCAGCAGCCAAGATCTGACTAGCGGGGGGTACGGCGAGCAGTTCTTC. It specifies CASSQDLTSGGYGEQFF.

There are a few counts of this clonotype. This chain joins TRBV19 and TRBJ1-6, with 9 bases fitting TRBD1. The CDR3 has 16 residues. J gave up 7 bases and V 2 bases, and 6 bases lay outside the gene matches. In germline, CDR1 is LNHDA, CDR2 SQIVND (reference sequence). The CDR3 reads CASSIIRDRVNSPLHF. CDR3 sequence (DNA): TGTGCCAGTAGTATAATAAGGGACAGGGTGAATTCACCCCTCCACTTT. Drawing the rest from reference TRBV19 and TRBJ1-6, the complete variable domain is DGGITQSPKYLFRKEGQNVTLSCEQNLNHDAMYWYRQDPGQGLRLIYYSQIVNDFQKGDIAEGYSVSREKKESFPLTVTSAQKNPTAFYLCASSIIRDRVNSPLHFGNGTRLTVT.